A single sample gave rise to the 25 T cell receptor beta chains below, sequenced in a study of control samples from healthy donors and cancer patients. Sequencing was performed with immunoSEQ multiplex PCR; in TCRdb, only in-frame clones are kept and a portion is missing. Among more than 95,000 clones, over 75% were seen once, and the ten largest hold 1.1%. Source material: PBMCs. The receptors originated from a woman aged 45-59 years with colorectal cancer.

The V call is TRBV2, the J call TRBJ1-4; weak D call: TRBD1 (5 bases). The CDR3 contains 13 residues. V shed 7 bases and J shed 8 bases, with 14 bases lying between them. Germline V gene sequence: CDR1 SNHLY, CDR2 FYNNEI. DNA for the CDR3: TGTGCCAGCAAAACGGAGGGGAACGAAAAACTGTTTTTT. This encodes CASKTEGNEKLFF.

CDR3 loop: CASSKWRQAYNSPLHF. In DNA, the CDR3 is TGTGCCAGCAGCAAATGGCGACAAGCCTATAATTCACCCCTCCACTTT. The J gene is TRBJ1-6, the V gene TRBV21-1; TRBD1 is the table's D call, not checked against the DNA. TRBV21-1 is marked as a pseudogene. The CDR3 is 16 amino acids.

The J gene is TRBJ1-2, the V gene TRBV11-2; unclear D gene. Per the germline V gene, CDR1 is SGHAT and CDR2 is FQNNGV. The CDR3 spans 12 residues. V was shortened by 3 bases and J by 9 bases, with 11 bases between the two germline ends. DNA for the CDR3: TGTGCCAGCAGCTTGACGGGAAATAGCTACACCTTC. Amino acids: CASSLTGNSYTF.

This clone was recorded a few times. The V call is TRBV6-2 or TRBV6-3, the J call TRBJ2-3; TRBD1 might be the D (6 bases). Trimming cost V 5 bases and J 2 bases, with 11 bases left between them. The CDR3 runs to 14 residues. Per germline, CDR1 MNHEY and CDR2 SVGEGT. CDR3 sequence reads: CASSQAGDTDTQYF. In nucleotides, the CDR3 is TGTGCCAGCAGTCAGGCAGGGGACACAGATACGCAGTATTTT.

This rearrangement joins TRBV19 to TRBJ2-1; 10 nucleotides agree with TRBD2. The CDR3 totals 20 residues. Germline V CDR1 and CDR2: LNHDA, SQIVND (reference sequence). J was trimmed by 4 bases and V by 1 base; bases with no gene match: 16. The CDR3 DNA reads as TGTGCCAGTAGTATAGTAGACTGGCAGCGGACTAGCGGCCCTTACAATGAGCAGTTCTTC. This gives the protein CASSIVDWQRTSGPYNEQFF. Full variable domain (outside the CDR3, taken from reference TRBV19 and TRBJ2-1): DGGITQSPKYLFRKEGQNVTLSCEQNLNHDAMYWYRQDPGQGLRLIYYSQIVNDFQKGDIAEGYSVSREKKESFPLTVTSAQKNPTAFYLCASSIVDWQRTSGPYNEQFFGPGTRLTVL.

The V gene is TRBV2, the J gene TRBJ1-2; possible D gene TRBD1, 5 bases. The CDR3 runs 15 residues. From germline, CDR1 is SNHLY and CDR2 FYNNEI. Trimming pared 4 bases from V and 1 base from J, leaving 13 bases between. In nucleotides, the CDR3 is TGTGCCAGCAGTGCAGGCAGGGAAATTAACTATGGCTACACCTTC. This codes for CASSAGREINYGYTF.

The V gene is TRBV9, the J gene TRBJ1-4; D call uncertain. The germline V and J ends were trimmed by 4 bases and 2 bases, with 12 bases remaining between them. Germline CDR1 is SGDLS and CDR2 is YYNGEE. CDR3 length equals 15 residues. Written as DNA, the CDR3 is TGTGCCAGCAGCCCTTGGAAGGGTACTAATGAAAAACTGTTTTTT. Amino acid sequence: CASSPWKGTNEKLFF.

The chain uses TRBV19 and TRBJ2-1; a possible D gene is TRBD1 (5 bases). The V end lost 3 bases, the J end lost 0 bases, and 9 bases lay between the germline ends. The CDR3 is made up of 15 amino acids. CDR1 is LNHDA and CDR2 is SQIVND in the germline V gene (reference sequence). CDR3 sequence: CASSITGSSYNEQFF. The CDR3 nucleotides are TGTGCCAGTAGTATCACAGGTAGCTCCTACAATGAGCAGTTCTTC.

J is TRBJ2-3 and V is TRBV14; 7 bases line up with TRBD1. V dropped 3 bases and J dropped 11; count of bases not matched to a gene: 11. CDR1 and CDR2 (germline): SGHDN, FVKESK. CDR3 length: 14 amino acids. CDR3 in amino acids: CASSQETGSWGQYF. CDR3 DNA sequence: TGTGCCAGCAGCCAGGAGACAGGGTCCTGGGGGCAGTATTTT.

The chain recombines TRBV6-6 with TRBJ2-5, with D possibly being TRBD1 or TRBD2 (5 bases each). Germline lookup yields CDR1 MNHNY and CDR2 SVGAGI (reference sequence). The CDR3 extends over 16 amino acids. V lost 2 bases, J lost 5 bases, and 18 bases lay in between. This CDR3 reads CASSYGTRGESETQYF. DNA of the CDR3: TGTGCCAGCAGTTACGGGACGAGGGGAGAGTCGGAGACCCAGTACTTC.

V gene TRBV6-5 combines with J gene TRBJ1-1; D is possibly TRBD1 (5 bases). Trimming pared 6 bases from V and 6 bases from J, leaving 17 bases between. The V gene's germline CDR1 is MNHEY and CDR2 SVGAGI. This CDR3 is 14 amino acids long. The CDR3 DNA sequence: TGTGCCAGCAGGAACACGGGGGGGTTACCTGAAGCTTTCTTT. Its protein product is CASRNTGGLPEAFF.

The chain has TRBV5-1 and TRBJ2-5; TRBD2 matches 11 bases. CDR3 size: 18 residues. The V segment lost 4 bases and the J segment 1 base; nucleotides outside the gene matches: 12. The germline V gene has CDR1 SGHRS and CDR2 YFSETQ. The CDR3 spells CASSPDLAGGQIQETQYF. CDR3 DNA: TGCGCCAGCAGCCCAGATTTAGCGGGAGGGCAAATCCAAGAGACCCAGTACTTC.

CDR3: CASSLEGGLEAFF. The CDR3 nucleotides read TGTGCCAGCAGCTTAGAAGGGGGTCTTGAAGCTTTCTTT. The J gene is TRBJ1-1, the V gene TRBV7-9; tentatively, D is TRBD1 (6 bases). This CDR3 region has 13 residues. V lost 1 base to trimming and J lost 7 bases, with 10 bases between them. Germline-derived CDR1 and CDR2 are SEHNR and FQNEAQ (reference sequence).

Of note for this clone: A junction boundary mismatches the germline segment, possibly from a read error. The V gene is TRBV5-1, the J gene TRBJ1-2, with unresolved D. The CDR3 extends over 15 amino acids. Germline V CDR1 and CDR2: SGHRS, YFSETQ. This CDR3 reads CASSLSIEGGIGCTF. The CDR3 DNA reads TGCGCCAGCAGCTTGAGTATAGAGGGAGGAATTGGCTGCACCTTC.

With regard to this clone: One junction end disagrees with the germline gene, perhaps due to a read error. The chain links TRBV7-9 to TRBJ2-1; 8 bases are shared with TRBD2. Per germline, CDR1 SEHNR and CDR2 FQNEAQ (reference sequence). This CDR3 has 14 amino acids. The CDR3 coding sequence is TGTGCCAGCAGCGGGTCCGGGACTAGATTCGAGCGGTTCTTC. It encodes CASSGSGTRFERFF.

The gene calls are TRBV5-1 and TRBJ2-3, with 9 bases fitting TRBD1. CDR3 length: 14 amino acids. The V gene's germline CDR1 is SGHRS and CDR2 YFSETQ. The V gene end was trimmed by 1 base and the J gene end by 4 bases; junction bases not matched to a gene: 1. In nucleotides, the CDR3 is TGCGCCAGCAGCTTGCGGACAGGGGCAGATACGCAGTATTTT. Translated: CASSLRTGADTQYF.

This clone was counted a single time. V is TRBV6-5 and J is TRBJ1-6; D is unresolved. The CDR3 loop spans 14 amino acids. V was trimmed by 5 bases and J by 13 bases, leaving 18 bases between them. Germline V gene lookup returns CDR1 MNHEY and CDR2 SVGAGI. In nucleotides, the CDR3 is TGTGCCAGCAGTCCACAACCCATATCTTCCCCCCTCCACTTT. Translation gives CASSPQPISSPLHF.

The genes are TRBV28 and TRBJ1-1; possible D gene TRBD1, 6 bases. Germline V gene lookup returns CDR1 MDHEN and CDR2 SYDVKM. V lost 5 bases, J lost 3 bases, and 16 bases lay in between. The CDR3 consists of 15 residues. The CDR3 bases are TGTGCCAGCAGTGAGTCCCCGGGACATTACACTGAAGCTTTCTTT. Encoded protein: CASSESPGHYTEAFF.

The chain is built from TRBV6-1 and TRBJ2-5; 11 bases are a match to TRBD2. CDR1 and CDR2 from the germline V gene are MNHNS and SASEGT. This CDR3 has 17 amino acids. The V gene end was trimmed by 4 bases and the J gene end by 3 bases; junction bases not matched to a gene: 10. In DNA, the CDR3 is TGTGCCAGCAGTGCGCTTTTCCTAGCGGGAGGTAAAGAGACCCAGTACTTC. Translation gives CASSALFLAGGKETQYF.

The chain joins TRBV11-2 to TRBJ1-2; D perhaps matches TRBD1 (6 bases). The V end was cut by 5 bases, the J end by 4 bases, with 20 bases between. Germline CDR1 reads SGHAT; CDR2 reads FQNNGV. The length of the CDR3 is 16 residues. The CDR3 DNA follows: TGTGCCAGCAGCAGAACCCCCGGACAGTCCACCTATGGCTACACCTTC. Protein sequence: CASSRTPGQSTYGYTF.

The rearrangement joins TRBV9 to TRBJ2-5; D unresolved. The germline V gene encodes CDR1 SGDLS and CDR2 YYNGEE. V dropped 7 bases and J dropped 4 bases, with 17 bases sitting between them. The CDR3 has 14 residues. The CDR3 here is CASGVGPVSETQYF. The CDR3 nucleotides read TGTGCCAGCGGGGTCGGCCCCGTATCAGAGACCCAGTACTTC.

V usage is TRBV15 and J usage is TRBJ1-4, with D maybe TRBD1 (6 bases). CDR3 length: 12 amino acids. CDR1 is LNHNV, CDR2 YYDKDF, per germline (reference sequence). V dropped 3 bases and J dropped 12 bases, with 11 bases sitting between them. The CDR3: CATSSRQEELFF. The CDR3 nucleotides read TGTGCCACCAGCAGTAGACAGGAAGAACTGTTTTTT.

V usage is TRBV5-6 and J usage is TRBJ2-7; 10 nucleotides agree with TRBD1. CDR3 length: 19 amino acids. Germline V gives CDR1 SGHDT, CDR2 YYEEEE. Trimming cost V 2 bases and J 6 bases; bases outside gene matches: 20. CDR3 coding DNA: TGTGCCAGCAGCTTCGGAGAAGTTAGTCGGGACAGGGGACGCTTCGAGCAGTACTTC. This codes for CASSFGEVSRDRGRFEQYF.

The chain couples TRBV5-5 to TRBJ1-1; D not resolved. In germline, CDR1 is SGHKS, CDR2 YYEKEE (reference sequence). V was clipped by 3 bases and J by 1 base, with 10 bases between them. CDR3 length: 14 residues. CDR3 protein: CASSSQHANTEAFF. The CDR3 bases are TGTGCCAGCAGCTCTCAACATGCGAACACTGAAGCTTTCTTT.

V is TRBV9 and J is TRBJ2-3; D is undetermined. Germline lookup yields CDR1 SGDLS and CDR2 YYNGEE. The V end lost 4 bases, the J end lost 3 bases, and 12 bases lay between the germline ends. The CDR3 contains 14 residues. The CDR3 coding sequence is TGTGCCAGCAGCCTTCCCTCCGATACAGATACGCAGTATTTT. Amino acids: CASSLPSDTDTQYF.